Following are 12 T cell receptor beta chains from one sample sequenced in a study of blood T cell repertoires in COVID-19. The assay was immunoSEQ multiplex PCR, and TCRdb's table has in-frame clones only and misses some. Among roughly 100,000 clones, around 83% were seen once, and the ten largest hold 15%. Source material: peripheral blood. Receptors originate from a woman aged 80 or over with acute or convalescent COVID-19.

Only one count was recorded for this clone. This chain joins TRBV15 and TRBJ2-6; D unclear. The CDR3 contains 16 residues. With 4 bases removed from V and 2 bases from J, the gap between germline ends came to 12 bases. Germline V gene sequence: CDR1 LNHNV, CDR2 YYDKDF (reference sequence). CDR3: CATSTPPRPGANVLTF. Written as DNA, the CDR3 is TGTGCCACCAGCACCCCCCCCAGGCCTGGGGCCAACGTCCTGACTTTC.

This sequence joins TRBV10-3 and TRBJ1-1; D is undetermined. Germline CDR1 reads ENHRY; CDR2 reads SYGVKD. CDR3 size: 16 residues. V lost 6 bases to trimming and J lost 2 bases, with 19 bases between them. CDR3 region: CAISEHSQMTNTEAFF. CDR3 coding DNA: TGTGCCATCAGCGAACACTCTCAAATGACTAACACTGAAGCTTTCTTT.

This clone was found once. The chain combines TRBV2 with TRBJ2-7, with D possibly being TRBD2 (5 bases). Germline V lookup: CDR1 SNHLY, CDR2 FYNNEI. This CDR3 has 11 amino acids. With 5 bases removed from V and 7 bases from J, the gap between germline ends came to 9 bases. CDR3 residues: CASSRTFEQYF. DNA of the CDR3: TGTGCCAGCAGTAGGACTTTTGAGCAGTACTTC.

The CDR3 DNA reads as TGCGCCAGCAGCTTGGCGCTAGCGGGAGGAGGCCCAGATACGCAGTATTTT. Translation gives CASSLALAGGGPDTQYF. The chain is built from TRBV5-1 and TRBJ2-3, with 11 bases fitting TRBD2. The CDR3 contains 17 residues. V was pared by 0 bases and J by 4 bases, with 7 bases of the junction left unmatched. The germline CDR1 and CDR2 sequences are SGHRS and YFSETQ.

CDR3: CASTSGTGGWETQYF. The CDR3 region has the DNA TGTGCCAGCACCTCCGGGACAGGGGGCTGGGAGACCCAGTACTTC. The chain combines TRBV7-7 with TRBJ2-5, with 12 bases lining up with TRBD1. In germline, CDR1 is SSHAT, CDR2 FNYEAQ (reference sequence). V lost 7 bases, J lost 5 bases, and 8 bases stayed unmatched. The CDR3 runs to 15 residues.

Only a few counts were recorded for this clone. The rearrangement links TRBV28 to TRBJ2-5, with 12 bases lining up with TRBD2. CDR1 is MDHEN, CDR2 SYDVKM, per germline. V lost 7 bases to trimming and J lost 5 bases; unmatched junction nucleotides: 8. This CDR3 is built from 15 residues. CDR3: CASTLAGGRGETQYF. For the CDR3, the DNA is TGTGCCAGCACCCTAGCGGGAGGGAGGGGTGAGACCCAGTACTTC.

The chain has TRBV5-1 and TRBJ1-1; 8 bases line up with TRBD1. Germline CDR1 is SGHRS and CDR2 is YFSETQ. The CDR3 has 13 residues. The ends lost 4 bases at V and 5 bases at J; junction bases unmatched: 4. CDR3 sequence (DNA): TGCGCCAGCAGCCCCGGACAGGGAACTGAAGCTTTCTTT. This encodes CASSPGQGTEAFF.

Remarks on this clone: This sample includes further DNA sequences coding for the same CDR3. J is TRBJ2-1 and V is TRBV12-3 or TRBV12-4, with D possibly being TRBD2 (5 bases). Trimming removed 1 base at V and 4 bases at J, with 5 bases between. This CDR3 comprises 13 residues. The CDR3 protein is CASSLGLYNEQFF. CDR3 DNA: TGTGCCAGCAGTTTAGGACTATACAATGAGCAGTTCTTC.

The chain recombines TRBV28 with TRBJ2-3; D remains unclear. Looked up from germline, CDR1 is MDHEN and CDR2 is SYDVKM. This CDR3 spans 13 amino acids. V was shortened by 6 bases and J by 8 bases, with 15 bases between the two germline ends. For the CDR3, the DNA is TGTGCCAGCAGGGAAGGCCCGCCAGGTACGCAGTATTTT. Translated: CASREGPPGTQYF.

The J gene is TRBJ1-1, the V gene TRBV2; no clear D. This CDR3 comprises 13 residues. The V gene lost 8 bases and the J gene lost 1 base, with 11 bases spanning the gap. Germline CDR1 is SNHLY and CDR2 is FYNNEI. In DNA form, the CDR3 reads TGTGCCAGCGCGGGGTTTGAGAACACTGAAGCTTTCTTT. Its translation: CASAGFENTEAFF.

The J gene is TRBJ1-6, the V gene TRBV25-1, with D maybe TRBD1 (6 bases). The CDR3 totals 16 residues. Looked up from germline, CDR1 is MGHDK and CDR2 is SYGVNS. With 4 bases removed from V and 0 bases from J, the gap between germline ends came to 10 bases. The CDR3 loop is CASSATGISYNSPLHF. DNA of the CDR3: TGTGCCAGCAGTGCAACAGGGATCTCCTATAATTCACCCCTCCACTTT.

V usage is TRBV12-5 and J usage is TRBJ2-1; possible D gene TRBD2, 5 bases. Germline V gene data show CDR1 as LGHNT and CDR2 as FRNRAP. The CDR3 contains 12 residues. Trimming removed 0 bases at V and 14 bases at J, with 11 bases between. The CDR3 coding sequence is TGTGCTAGTGGTTTGGTTCCGGGAAAGGAGTTCTTC. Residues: CASGLVPGKEFF.